These T cell receptor beta chains were read from a single sample in a study of blood T cell repertoires in COVID-19. Produced via immunoSEQ multiplex PCR; TCRdb's table is partial and in-frame only. The repertoire holds about 63,000 clones, with roughly 80% as singletons. Sequencing was done on a sample of PBMCs or T cells enriched from blood (not recorded which). These receptors came from a woman between 40 and 55 years old with acute COVID-19. Both conserved end residues are part of each CDR3. A D gene is named only where the DNA matches it firmly. The listing skips clone size in some rows; elsewhere it reads once, few, many or a size class.

>TRBJ2-7|TRBV7-2|TRBD1|15|NA
CASSLVGQGTYEQYF
TGTGCCAGCAGCTTAGTCGGACAGGGGACGTACGAGCAGTACTTC
>TRBJ1-4|TRBV4-2|NA|16|NA
CASSQEVVGVAEKLFF
TGTGCCAGCAGCCAAGAGGTAGTAGGGGTGGCTGAAAAACTGTTTTTT
>TRBJ2-5|TRBV9|NA|14|NA
CASSVAQDLETQYF
TGTGCCAGCAGCGTAGCTCAGGACTTGGAGACCCAGTACTTC
>TRBJ2-2|TRBV28|TRBD2|15|NA
CASSLAGALAGELFF
TGTGCCAGCAGTCTAGCGGGGGCCCTGGCCGGGGAGCTGTTTTTT
>TRBJ2-1|TRBV5-1|TRBD1|15|NA
CASSSTGGPYNEQFF
TGCGCCAGCAGCTCGACAGGGGGCCCCTACAATGAGCAGTTCTTC
>TRBJ1-2|TRBV28|NA|16|NA
CASSLLLLDRSYGYTF
TGTGCCAGCAGTTTATTACTCCTTGACAGGAGTTATGGCTACACCTTC
>TRBJ1-4|TRBV9|NA|12|NA
CASSGSGEKLFF
TGTGCCAGCAGCGGTTCAGGGGAAAAACTGTTTTTT
>TRBJ2-1|TRBV19|TRBD2|15|NA
CASSMGLASNNEQFF
TGTGCCAGTAGTATGGGACTAGCGTCGAACAATGAGCAGTTCTTC
>TRBJ1-6|TRBV18|NA|15|NA
CASSPLAGDNSPLHF
TGTGCCAGCTCACCACTAGCCGGAGATAATTCACCCCTCCACTTT
>TRBJ1-4|TRBV29-1|TRBD1|16|once
CSVGGDSYATNEKLFF
TGCAGCGTTGGAGGGGACAGCTATGCAACTAATGAAAAACTGTTTTTT
>TRBJ1-4|TRBV2|NA|15|NA
CASSVQGFTNEKLFF
TGTGCCAGCAGTGTCCAGGGGTTTACTAATGAAAAACTGTTTTTT
>TRBJ2-3|TRBV28|TRBD1|15|NA
CASSSRTGYGDTQYF
TGTGCCAGCAGTTCGAGGACAGGGTATGGCGATACGCAGTATTTT
>TRBJ1-2|TRBV28|TRBD1|13|NA
CASSRTGASGYTF
TGTGCCAGCAGTCGAACAGGGGCGAGCGGCTACACCTTC
>TRBJ1-2|TRBV3-1/TRBV3-2|NA|13|NA
CASSQAGRPGYTF
TGTGCCAGCAGCCAAGCCGGCAGGCCTGGCTACACCTTC
>TRBJ2-7|TRBV4-2|TRBD2|15|NA
CASSEAGTSGYEQYF
TGTGCCAGCAGCGAAGCCGGGACTAGCGGTTACGAGCAGTACTTC
>TRBJ2-7|TRBV18|NA|14|once
CASSPTDNSYEQYF
TGTGCCAGCTCACCTACGGACAACTCCTACGAGCAGTACTTC
>TRBJ2-6|TRBV14|NA|15|few
CASSISLSGANVLTF
TGTGCCAGCAGCATTAGCCTCTCTGGGGCCAACGTCCTGACTTTC
>TRBJ2-1|TRBV4-2|TRBD2|17|NA
CASSQEVLSGGYNEQFF
TGTGCCAGCAGCCAAGAGGTTTTGAGCGGGGGGTACAATGAGCAGTTCTTC
>TRBJ1-3|TRBV4-1|NA|14|few
CASSPGGDGYTIYF
TGCGCCAGCAGCCCCGGAGGTGACGGATACACCATATATTTT
>TRBJ2-5|TRBV3-1/TRBV3-2|TRBD1|15|NA
CASSQIQGVQETQYF
TGTGCCAGCAGCCAAATACAGGGGGTGCAAGAGACCCAGTACTTC
>TRBJ2-7|TRBV11-2|TRBD1|14|NA
CASSSDRAYYEQYF
TGTGCCAGCAGCTCGGACAGGGCATACTACGAGCAGTACTTC
>TRBJ1-5|TRBV5-1|NA|15|NA
CASSLGPGDGQPQHF
TGCGCCAGCAGCTTGGGGCCAGGGGATGGTCAGCCCCAGCATTTT
>TRBJ2-5|TRBV18|TRBD1|14|NA
CASSPGQVQETQYF
TGTGCCAGCTCACCTGGACAGGTTCAAGAGACCCAGTACTTC
>TRBJ1-4|TRBV9|NA|13|NA
CASSRGGDEKLFF
TGTGCCAGCAGTAGGGGAGGTGATGAAAAACTGTTTTTT
>TRBJ1-1|TRBV28|TRBD1|16|NA
CASSFWNRGARYEAFF
TGTGCCAGCAGTTTTTGGAACAGGGGAGCTCGGTATGAAGCTTTCTTT
>TRBJ1-1|TRBV29-1|NA|14|NA
CSVDGGYQDTEAFF
TGCAGCGTTGATGGGGGGTATCAGGACACTGAAGCTTTCTTT
>TRBJ1-3|TRBV7-8|NA|14|once
CASSPGTSGNTIYF
TGTGCCAGCAGCCCAGGGACATCTGGAAACACCATATATTTT
>TRBJ1-5|TRBV2|NA|12|NA
CASAADNQPQHF
TGTGCCAGCGCGGCAGATAATCAGCCCCAGCATTTT
>TRBJ2-1|TRBV28|NA|16|NA
CASSLVGARSYNEQFF
TGTGCCAGCAGTTTGGTAGGGGCCCGCTCCTACAATGAGCAGTTCTTC
>TRBJ2-5|TRBV6-1|NA|13|NA
CASSEVQQETQYF
TGTGCCAGCAGTGAAGTACAACAGGAGACCCAGTACTTC
>TRBJ2-7|TRBV28|NA|16|NA
CASSLAGPEGLYEQYF
TGTGCCAGCAGTTTGGCAGGCCCGGAGGGCCTATACGAGCAGTACTTC
>TRBJ1-5|TRBV2|NA|14|once
CASSVDTINQPQHF
TGTGCCAGCAGTGTGGACACCATCAATCAGCCCCAGCATTTT
>TRBJ2-5|TRBV29-1|TRBD2|14|NA
CSVDKGLAGETQYF
TGCAGCGTTGATAAGGGACTAGCGGGTGAGACCCAGTACTTC
>TRBJ1-5|TRBV2|NA|16|NA
CASSALGRNVGQPQHF
TGTGCCAGCAGCGCCCTCGGGAGAAACGTCGGTCAGCCCCAGCATTTT
>TRBJ1-4|TRBV2|NA|13|NA
CATQPGEGEKLFF
TGTGCCACCCAGCCAGGGGAAGGTGAAAAACTGTTTTTT
>TRBJ2-2|TRBV3-1/TRBV3-2|TRBD2|17|NA
CASSQGPGLAGFGELFF
TGTGCCAGCAGCCAAGGACCGGGACTAGCGGGGTTCGGGGAGCTGTTTTTT
>TRBJ2-3|TRBV5-1|TRBD2|16|NA
CASSLPSSGVADTQYF
TGCGCCAGCAGCTTGCCATCTAGCGGGGTTGCAGATACGCAGTATTTT
>TRBJ2-3|TRBV21-1|NA|13|NA
CASIPLGGDTQYF
TGTGCCAGCATCCCTCTGGGGGGGGATACGCAGTATTTT
>TRBJ1-4|TRBV7-8|TRBD1|17|NA
CASSLAVAGRGREKLFF
TGTGCCAGCAGCTTAGCAGTGGCGGGCAGGGGGCGCGAAAAACTGTTTTTT
>TRBJ1-1|TRBV2|NA|16|NA
CASSERQPGVDTEAFF
TGTGCCAGCAGTGAAAGACAGCCTGGGGTTGACACTGAAGCTTTCTTT
>TRBJ2-1|TRBV5-1|NA|14|NA
CASSLGLALDEQFF
TGCGCCAGCAGCCTGGGGTTAGCTTTAGATGAGCAGTTCTTC
>TRBJ2-1|TRBV7-3|TRBD2|18|few
CASSPNRFGLAAINEQFF
TGTGCCAGCAGCCCCAATCGGTTCGGACTAGCGGCTATTAATGAGCAGTTCTTC
>TRBJ1-5|TRBV3-1/TRBV3-2|TRBD1|16|NA
CASSQGLDRVDQPQHF
TGTGCCAGCAGCCAAGGGCTAGACAGGGTCGATCAGCCCCAGCATTTT
>TRBJ2-7|TRBV5-4|TRBD1|16|NA
CASSYTTGFSSYEQYF
TGTGCCAGCAGCTACACGACAGGGTTTAGCTCCTACGAGCAGTACTTC
>TRBJ2-5|TRBV7-3|NA|13|once
CASSPGHSETQYF
TGTGCCAGCAGTCCGGGACATTCTGAGACCCAGTACTTC
>TRBJ1-3|TRBV18|NA|16|NA
CASSLDGTLIGNTIYF
TGTGCCAGCTCACTCGACGGGACACTTATTGGAAACACCATATATTTT
>TRBJ1-5|TRBV19|TRBD1|18|NA
CASTPRIPGQGGNQPQHF
TGTGCCAGTACCCCGAGGATCCCGGGACAGGGAGGGAATCAGCCCCAGCATTTT
>TRBJ1-1|TRBV2|NA|15|NA
CASTYWGREGTEAFF
TGTGCCAGCACCTACTGGGGTCGGGAGGGAACTGAAGCTTTCTTT
>TRBJ2-2|TRBV19|TRBD1|16|once
CAGRDRNLWNTGELFF
TGTGCCGGCCGGGACAGGAATTTATGGAACACCGGGGAGCTGTTTTTT
>TRBJ1-5|TRBV27|TRBD1|15|NA
CASSRTGDGNQPQHF
TGTGCCAGCAGCCGGACAGGGGACGGAAATCAGCCCCAGCATTTT
>TRBJ1-2|TRBV6-5|NA|14|NA
CASKDRGLNYGYTF
TGTGCCAGCAAGGATAGAGGGCTTAACTATGGCTACACCTTC
>TRBJ1-6|TRBV7-9|TRBD1|13|NA
CASSLDRNSPLHF
TGTGCCAGCAGCTTGGACAGGAATTCACCCCTCCACTTT
>TRBJ2-1|TRBV5-4|NA|13|NA
CASSPGREPEQFF
TGTGCCAGCAGCCCAGGTAGAGAGCCTGAGCAGTTCTTC
>TRBJ1-5|TRBV6-5|NA|12|NA
CASGAPNQPQHF
TGTGCCAGCGGGGCCCCGAATCAGCCCCAGCATTTT
>TRBJ2-2|TRBV19|NA|14|NA
CASRLSGGTGELFF
TGTGCCAGTAGGTTGTCAGGGGGGACCGGGGAGCTGTTTTTT
>TRBJ1-2|TRBV4-1|NA|15|NA
CASSQVQGREYGYTF
TGCGCCAGCAGCCAAGTTCAGGGGAGGGAGTATGGCTACACCTTC
>TRBJ1-3|TRBV2|NA|13|NA
CAGGLGYGDTIYF
TGTGCCGGCGGCCTTGGGTATGGAGACACCATATATTTT